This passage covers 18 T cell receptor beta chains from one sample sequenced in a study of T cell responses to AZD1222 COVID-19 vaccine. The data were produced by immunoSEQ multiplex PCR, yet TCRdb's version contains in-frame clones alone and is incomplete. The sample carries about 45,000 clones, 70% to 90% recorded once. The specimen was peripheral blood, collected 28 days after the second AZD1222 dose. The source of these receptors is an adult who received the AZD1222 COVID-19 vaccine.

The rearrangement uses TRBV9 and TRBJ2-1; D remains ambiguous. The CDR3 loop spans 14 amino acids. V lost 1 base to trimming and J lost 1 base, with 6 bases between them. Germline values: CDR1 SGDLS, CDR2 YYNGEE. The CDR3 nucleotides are TGTGCCAGCAGCGTATTAGGTTCCTACAATGAGCAGTTCTTC. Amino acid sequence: CASSVLGSYNEQFF.

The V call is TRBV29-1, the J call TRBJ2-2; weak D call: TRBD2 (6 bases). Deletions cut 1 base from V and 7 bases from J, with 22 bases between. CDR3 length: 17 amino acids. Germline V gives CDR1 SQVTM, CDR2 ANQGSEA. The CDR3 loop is CSVEGGGWDSINGELFF. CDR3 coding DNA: TGCAGCGTTGAAGGGGGTGGGTGGGACTCCATCAACGGGGAGCTGTTTTTT.

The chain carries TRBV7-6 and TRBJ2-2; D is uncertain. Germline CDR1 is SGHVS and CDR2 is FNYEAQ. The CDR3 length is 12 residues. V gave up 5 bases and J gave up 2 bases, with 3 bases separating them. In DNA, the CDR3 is TGTGCCAGCAGCCTAAACACCGGGGAGCTGTTTTTT. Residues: CASSLNTGELFF.

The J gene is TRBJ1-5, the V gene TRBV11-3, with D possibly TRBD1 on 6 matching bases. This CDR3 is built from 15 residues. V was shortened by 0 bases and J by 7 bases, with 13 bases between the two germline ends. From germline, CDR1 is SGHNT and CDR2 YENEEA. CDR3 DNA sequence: TGTGCCAGCAGCTTAGAGGCGGGACATCTCCAGCCCCAGCATTTT. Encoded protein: CASSLEAGHLQPQHF.

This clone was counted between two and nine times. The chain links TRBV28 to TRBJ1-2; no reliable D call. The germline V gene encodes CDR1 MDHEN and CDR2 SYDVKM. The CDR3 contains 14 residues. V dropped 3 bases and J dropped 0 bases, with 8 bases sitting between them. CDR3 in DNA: TGTGCCAGCAGTTTTGGAGTAGCTAACTATGGCTACACCTTC. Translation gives CASSFGVANYGYTF.

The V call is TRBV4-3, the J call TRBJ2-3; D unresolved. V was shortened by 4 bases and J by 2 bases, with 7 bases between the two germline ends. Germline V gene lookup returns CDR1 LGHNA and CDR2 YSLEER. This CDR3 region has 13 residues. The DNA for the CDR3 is TGCGCCAGCAGCCGCTTAACCACAGATACGCAGTATTTT. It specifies CASSRLTTDTQYF.

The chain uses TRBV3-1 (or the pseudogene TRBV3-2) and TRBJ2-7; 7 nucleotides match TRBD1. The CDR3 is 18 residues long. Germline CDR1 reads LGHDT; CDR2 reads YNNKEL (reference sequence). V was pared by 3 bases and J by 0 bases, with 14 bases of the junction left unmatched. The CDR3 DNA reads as TGTGCCAGCAGCCAGTTGCTTCCCGGGACAGTAGTCTCCTACGAGCAGTACTTC. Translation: CASSQLLPGTVVSYEQYF.

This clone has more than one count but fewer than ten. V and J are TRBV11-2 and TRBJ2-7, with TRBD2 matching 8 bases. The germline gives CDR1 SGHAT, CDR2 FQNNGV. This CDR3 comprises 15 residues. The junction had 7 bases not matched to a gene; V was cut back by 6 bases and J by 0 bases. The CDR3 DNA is TGTGCCAGCAGAATAGCGGGGAGGAGCTCCTACGAGCAGTACTTC. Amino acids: CASRIAGRSSYEQYF.

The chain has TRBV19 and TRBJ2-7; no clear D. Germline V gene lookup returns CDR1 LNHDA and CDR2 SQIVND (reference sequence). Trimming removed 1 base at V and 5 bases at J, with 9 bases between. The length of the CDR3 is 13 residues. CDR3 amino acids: CASSIVLNHEQYF. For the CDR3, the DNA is TGTGCCAGTAGTATAGTTCTAAACCACGAGCAGTACTTC.

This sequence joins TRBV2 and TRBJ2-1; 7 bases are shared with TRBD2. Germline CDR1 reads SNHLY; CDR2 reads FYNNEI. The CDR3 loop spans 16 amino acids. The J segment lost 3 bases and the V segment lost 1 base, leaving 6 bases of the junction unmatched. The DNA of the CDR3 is TGTGCCAGCAGTGAAGTTCGCCTAGCGGTCTACAATGAGCAGTTCTTC. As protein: CASSEVRLAVYNEQFF.

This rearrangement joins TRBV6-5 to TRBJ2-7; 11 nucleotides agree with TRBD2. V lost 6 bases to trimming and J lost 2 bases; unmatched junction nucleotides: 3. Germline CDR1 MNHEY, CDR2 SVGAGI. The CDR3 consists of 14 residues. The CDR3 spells CASSRLAGTYEQYF. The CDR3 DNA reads TGTGCCAGCAGCCGACTAGCGGGGACCTACGAGCAGTACTTC.

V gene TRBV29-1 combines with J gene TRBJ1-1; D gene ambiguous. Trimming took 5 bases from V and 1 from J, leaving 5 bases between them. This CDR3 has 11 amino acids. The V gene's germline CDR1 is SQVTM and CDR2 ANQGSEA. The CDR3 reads CSVKGNTEAFF. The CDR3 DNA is TGCAGCGTTAAAGGGAACACTGAAGCTTTCTTT.

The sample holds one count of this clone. This CDR3 reads CASRLTGGSPYEQYF. The CDR3 coding sequence is TGCGCCAGCAGGCTTACAGGGGGTTCTCCCTACGAGCAGTACTTC. This chain uses TRBV10-2 with TRBJ2-7; 8 nucleotides match TRBD1. The CDR3 is 15 residues long. Trimming took 6 bases from V and 2 from J; bases not matched to a gene: 9. Germline loops: CDR1 WSHSY, CDR2 SAAADI.

The CDR3 DNA sequence: TGTGCCAGCAGCACCCAACCGACAGTCACAGATACGCAGTATTTT. Amino acids: CASSTQPTVTDTQYF. The chain couples TRBV11-3 to TRBJ2-3, with D maybe TRBD1 (5 bases). Trimming shortened V by 5 bases and J by 2 bases, and 14 bases separated the two germline ends. The V gene's germline CDR1 is SGHNT and CDR2 YENEEA. The CDR3 extends over 15 amino acids.

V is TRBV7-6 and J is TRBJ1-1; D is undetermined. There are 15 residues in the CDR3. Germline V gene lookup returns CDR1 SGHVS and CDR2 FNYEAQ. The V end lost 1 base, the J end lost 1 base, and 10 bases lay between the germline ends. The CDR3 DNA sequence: TGTGCCAGCAGCTTAGAGGTGGGCAGGAACACTGAAGCTTTCTTT. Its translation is CASSLEVGRNTEAFF.

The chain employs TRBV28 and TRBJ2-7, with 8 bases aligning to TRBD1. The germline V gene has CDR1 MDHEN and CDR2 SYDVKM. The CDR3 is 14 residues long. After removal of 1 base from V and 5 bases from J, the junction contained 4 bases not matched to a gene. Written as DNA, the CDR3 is TGTGCCAGCAGTTTATTAGCAGGGGGCCACGAGCAGTACTTC. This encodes CASSLLAGGHEQYF.

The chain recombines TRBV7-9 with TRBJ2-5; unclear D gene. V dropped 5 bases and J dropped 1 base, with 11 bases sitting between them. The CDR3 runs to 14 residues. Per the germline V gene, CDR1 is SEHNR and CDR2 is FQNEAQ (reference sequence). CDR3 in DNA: TGTGCCAGCAGCCCGCGGTTCAGCCAAGAGACCCAGTACTTC. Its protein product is CASSPRFSQETQYF.

In nucleotides, the CDR3 is TGTGCCAGCAGCTTGGAGACTGGGGGGATCGGTGAGCAGTTCTTC. This gives the protein CASSLETGGIGEQFF. The chain links TRBV7-9 to TRBJ2-1; perhaps TRBD2 as D (6 bases). The length of the CDR3 is 15 residues. V lost 3 bases, J lost 9 bases, and 18 bases lay in between. Germline V gene sequence: CDR1 SEHNR, CDR2 FQNEAQ (reference sequence).